The source of this T cell receptor (beta chain) is a study of blood T cell repertoires in COVID-19. In the study's own analysis: Amplified reference gene primers provided the basis for estimating nucleated cell counts. The table came from immunoSEQ multiplex PCR; TCRdb's copy has only in-frame clones and leaves some out. V and J calls plus clone size are reproduced from that table; the DNA served to infer D and trimming. Of about 150,000 clones listed, around 81% are singletons. There are 12 residues in the CDR3. Between the trimmed V and J ends, which lost 3 bases and 3 bases, there was a span of 5 bases. Germline V gene data show CDR1 as LNHDA and CDR2 as SQIVND (reference sequence).

The sequence derives from a human donor with acute or convalescent COVID-19. The donor label of this sample is uncertain. The sequenced material came from peripheral blood. This chain joins TRBV19 and TRBJ1-2; D gene uncertain. The CDR3, as DNA: TGTGCCAGTAGTATTAGAGACTATGGCTACACCTTC. Its translation is CASSIRDYGYTF.